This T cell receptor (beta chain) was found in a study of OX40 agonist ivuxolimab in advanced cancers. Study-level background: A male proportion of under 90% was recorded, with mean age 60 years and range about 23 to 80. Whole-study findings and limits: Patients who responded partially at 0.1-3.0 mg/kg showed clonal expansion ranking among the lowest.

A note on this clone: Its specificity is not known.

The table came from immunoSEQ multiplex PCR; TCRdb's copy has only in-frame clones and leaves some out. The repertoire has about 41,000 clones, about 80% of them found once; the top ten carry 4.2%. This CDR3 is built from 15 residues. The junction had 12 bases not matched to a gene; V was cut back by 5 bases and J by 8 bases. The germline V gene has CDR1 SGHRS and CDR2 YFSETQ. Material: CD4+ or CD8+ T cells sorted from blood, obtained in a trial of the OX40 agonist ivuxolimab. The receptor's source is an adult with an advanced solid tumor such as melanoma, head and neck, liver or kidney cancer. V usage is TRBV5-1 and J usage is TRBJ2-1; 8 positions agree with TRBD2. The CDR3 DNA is TGCGCCAGCAGTTCCCTTCGGGGGGGTTCCTATGAGCAGTTCTTC. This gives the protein CASSSLRGGSYEQFF.